This T cell receptor beta chain was obtained from a study of T cell responses to AZD1222 COVID-19 vaccine. Study outcomes and limitations: Donors skewed white British and female; clonal diversity was possibly underestimated. Dominant at 160-218 and 743-854, vaccine-associated CD4 TCRs also spanned spike. The study sampled repertoires only after the peak T cell response. In the spike-specific TCR repertoire, nearly half reportedly target unmutated variant regions.

On this clone: The target antigen is unknown.

This table comes from immunoSEQ multiplex PCR, and its TCRdb copy is limited to in-frame clones, with some not included. The repertoire has approximately 160,000 clones, 94% of them found once; the top ten carry 5.1%. The CDR3 runs to 12 residues. Deletions cut 4 bases from V and 7 bases from J, with 8 bases between. Germline V gene lookup returns CDR1 LGHDT and CDR2 YNNKEL (reference sequence). The rearrangement joins TRBV3-1 (or the pseudogene TRBV3-2) to TRBJ2-1; D unresolved. Sequences were derived from peripheral blood, sampled 28 days after the second AZD1222 dose. This sequence was found in an adult who received the AZD1222 COVID-19 vaccine. CDR3: CASSPRFNEQFF. CDR3 in DNA: TGTGCCAGCAGCCCGCGTTTTAATGAGCAGTTCTTC.